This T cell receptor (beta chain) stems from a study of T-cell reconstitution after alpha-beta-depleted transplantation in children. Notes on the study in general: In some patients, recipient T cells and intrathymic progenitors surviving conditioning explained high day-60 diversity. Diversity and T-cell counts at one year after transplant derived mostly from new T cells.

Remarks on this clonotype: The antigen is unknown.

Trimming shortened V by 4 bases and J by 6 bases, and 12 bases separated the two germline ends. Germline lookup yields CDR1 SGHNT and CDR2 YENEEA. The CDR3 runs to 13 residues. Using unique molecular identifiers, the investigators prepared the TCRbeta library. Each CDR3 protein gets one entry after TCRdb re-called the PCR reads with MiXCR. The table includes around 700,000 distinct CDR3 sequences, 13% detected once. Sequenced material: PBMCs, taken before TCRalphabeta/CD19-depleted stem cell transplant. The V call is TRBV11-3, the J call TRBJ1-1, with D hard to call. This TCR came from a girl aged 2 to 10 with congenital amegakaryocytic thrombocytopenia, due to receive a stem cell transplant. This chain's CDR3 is CASSSTPGAEAFF. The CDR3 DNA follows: TGTGCCAGCAGCTCAACACCTGGCGCTGAAGCTTTCTTT.